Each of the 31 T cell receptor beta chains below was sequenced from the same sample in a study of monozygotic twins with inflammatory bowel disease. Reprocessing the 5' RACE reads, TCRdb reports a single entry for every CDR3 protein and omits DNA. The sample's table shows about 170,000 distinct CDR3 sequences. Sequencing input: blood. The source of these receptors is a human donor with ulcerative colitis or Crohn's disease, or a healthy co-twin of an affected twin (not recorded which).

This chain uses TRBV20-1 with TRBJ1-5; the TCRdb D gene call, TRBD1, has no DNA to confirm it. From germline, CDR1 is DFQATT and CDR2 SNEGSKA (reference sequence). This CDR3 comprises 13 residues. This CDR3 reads CSARTTGDQPQHF.

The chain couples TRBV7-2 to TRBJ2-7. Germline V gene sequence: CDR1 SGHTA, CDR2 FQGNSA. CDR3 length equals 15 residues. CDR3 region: CASSPVADTIYEQYF.

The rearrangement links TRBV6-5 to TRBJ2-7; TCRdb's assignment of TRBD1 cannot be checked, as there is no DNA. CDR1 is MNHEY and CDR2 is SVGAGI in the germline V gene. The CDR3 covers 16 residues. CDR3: CASSYLSSGVPYEQYF.

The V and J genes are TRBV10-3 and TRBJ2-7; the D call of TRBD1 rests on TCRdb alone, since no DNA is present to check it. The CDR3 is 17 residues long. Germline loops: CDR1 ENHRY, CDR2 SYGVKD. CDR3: CAISGRGTATASYEQYF.

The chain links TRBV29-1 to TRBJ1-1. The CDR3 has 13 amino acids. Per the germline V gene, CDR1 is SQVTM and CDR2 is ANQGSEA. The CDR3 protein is CSVEGGGRTEAFF.

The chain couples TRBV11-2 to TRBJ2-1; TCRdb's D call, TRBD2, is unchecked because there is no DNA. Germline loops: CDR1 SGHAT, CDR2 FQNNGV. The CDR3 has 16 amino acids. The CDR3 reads CASSLELAGGYNEQFF.

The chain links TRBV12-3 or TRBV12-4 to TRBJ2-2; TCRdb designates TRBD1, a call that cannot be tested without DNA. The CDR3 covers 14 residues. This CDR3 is CASSAGEWTGELFF.

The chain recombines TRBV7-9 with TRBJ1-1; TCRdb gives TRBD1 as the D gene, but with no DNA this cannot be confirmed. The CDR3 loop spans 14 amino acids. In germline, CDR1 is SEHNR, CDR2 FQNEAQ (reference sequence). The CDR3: CASSLNRVDPEAFF. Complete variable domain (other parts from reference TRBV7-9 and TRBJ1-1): DTGVSQNPRHKITKRGQNVTFRCDPISEHNRLYWYRQTLGQGPEFLTYFQNEAQLEKSRLLSDRFSAERPKGSFSTLEIQRTEQGDSAMYLCASSLNRVDPEAFFGQGTRLTVV.

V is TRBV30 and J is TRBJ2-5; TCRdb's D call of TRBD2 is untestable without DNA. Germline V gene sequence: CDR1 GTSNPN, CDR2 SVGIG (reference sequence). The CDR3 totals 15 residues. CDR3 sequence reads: CAWTGTRGGQETQYF. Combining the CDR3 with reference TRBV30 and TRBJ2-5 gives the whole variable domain SQTIHQWPATLVQPVGSPLSLECTVEGTSNPNLYWYRQAAGRGLQLLFYSVGIGQISSEVPQNLSASRPQDRQFILSSKKLLLSDSGFYLCAWTGTRGGQETQYFGPGTRLLVL.

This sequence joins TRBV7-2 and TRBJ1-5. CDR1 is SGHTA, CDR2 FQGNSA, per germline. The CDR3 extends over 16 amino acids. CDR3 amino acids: CASSLEITYSNQPQHF.

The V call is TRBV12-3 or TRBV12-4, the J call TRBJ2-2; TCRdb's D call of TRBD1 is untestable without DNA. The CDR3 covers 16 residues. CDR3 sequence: CASSPGTGPNTGELFF.

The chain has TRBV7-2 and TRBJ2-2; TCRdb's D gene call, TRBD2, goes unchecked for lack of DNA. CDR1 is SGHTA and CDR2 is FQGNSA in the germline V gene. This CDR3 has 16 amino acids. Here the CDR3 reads CASSLTSGSNTGELFF.

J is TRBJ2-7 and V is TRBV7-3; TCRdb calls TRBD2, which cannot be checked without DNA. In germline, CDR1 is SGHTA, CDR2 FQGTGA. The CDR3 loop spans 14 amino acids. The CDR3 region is CASSTGTTSYEQYF.

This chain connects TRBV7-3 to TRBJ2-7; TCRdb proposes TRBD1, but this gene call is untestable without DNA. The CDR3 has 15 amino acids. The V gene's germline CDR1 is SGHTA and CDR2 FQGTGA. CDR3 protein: CASSATGTGDYEQYF. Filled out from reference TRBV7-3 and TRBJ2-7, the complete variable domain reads GAGVSQTPSNKVTEKGKYVELRCDPISGHTALYWYRQSLGQGPEFLIYFQGTGAADDSGLPNDRFFAVRPEGSVSTLKIQRTERGDSAVYLCASSATGTGDYEQYFGPGTRLTVT.

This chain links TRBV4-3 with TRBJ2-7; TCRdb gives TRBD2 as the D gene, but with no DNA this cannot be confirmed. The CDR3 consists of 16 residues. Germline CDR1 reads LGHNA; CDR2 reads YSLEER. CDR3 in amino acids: CASSQDQASGSYEQYF.

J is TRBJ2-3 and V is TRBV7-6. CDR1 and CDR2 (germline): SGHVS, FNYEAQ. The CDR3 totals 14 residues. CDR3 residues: CASSFDAPHDTQYF.

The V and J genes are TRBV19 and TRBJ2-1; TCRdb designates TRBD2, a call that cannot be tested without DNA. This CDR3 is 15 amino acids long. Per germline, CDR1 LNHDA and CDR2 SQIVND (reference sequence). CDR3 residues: CATTPRVGPYNEQFF. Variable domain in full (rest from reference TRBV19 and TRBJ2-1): DGGITQSPKYLFRKEGQNVTLSCEQNLNHDAMYWYRQDPGQGLRLIYYSQIVNDFQKGDIAEGYSVSREKKESFPLTVTSAQKNPTAFYLCATTPRVGPYNEQFFGPGTRLTVL.

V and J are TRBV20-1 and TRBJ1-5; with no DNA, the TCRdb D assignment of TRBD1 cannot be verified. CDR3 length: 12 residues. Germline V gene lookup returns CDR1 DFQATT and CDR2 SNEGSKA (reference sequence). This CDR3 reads CSASTGTQPQHF.

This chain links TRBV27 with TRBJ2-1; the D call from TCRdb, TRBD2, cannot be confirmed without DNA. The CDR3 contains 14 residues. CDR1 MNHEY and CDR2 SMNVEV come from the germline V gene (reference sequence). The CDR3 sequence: CASRTGLKVDEQFF.

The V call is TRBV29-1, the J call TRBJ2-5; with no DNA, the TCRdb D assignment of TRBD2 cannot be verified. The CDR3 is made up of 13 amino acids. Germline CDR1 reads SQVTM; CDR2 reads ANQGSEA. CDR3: CSAKTSGSETQYF.

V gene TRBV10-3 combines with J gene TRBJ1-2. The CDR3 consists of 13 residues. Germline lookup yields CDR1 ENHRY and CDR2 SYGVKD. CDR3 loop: CATWEGSNYGYTF.

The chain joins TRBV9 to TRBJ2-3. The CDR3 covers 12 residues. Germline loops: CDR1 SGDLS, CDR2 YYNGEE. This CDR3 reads CASSVPEITQYF.

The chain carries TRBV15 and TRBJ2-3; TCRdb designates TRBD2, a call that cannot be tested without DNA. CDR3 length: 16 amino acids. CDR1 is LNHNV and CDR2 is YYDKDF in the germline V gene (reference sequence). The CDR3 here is CATSSPISGYTDTQYF.

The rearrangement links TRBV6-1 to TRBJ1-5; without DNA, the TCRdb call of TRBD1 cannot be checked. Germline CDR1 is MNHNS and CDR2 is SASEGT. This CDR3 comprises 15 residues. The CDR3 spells CASSELGASNQPQHF.

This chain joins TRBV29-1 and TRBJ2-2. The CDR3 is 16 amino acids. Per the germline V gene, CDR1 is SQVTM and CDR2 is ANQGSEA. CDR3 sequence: CSVEDHEASNTGELFF.

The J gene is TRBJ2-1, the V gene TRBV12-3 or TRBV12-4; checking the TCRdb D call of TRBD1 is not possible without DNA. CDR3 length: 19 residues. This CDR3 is CASTSPTWGNRGRGNEQFF.

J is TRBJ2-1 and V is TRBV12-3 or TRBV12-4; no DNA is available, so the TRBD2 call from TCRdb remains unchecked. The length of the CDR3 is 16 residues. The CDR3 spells CASSPRERASYNEQFF.

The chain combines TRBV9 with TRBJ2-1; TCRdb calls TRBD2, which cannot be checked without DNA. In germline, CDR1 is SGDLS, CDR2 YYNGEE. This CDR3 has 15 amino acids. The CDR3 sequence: CASSSRDFSYNEQFF.

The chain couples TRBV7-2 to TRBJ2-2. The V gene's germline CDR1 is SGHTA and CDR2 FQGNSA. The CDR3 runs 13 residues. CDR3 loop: CASSFYSTGELFF.

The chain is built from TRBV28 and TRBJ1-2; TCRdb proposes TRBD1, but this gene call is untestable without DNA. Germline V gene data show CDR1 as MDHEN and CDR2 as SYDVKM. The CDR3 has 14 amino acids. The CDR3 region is CASSPGGGAYGYTF.

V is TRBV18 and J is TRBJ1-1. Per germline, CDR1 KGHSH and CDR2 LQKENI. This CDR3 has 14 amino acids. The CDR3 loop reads CASSPPPSNTEAFF.